Sequencing of this T cell receptor (beta chain) was carried out in a study of OX40 agonist ivuxolimab in advanced cancers. Study outcomes and limitations: Partial responders receiving 0.1-3.0 mg/kg showed among the lowest clonal expansion. CD8+ T cells showed, on average, more clonal expansion than CD4+ cells.

Some clones are missing from TCRdb's copy, which holds only in-frame ones; the method was immunoSEQ multiplex PCR. The sample lists about 82,000 clones, 86% occurring once. Patients with a history of autoimmune disease or on systemic immunosuppression were excluded. Baseline, cycle 4 day 1, and cycle 7 day 1 were the blood sampling points. There are a few counts of this clone. Its antigen is not identified. The CDR3 consists of 14 residues. CDR1 and CDR2 (germline): SEHNR, FQNEAQ (reference sequence). Trimming removed 5 bases from V and 3 bases from J, with 13 bases in between. This clonotype originated in an adult with an advanced solid tumor such as melanoma, head and neck, liver or kidney cancer. Sequencing was performed on CD4+ or CD8+ T cells sorted from blood, taken in a trial of the OX40 agonist ivuxolimab. The V gene is TRBV7-9, the J gene TRBJ1-2, with D maybe TRBD1 (5 bases). The CDR3 protein is CASSLGTIHYGYTF. CDR3 nucleotides: TGTGCCAGCAGCCTCGGGACTATCCACTATGGCTACACCTTC.